Given below is one T cell receptor (beta chain) in context. The antigen is not known. Repertoires were generated with immunoSEQ multiplex PCR, while TCRdb's copy carries only in-frame clones and drops some. The sample contains about 120,000 clones, approximately 90% of which appear only once. Per germline, CDR1 SGHRS and CDR2 YFSETQ. With V trimmed by 0 bases and J by 3 bases, 6 bases remained unmatched. This CDR3 is built from 16 residues. These data come from a study of OX40 agonist ivuxolimab in advanced cancers. On the study more broadly: The study enrolled dose-escalation patients with hepatocellular carcinoma, melanoma, renal cell or head and neck cancer.

It was autoimmune disease history or systemic immunosuppression that excluded patients. Study-level findings and limits: In general, CD8+ T cells held more expanded clones than CD4+ did, on average.

This TCR was recovered from an adult with an advanced solid tumor such as melanoma, head and neck, liver or kidney cancer. The V and J genes are TRBV5-1 and TRBJ2-7, with 10 bases aligning to TRBD2. The input for sequencing was CD4+ or CD8+ T cells sorted from blood, taken in a trial of the OX40 agonist ivuxolimab. CDR3 DNA: TGCGCCAGCAGCTTGGACTCTAGCGGGGGATTCTACGAGCAGTACTTC. It specifies CASSLDSSGGFYEQYF.